The 2 T cell receptor beta chains presented below share a single source sample, sequenced in a study of human T cells and chemical hapten exposure. Described time point: patch test 2, 6 weeks after DPC sensitization. Treatment described: therapeutic diphenylcyclopropenone sensitization with weekly scalp DPC. TCRdb analysed the RACE reads with MiXCR anew, one entry per CDR3 protein. The sample lists under 90,000 distinct CDR3 sequences, 8.5% to 9% occurring once. Sequenced here: whole blood, sampled in connection with sensitization to the hapten diphenylcyclopropenone (DPC). Receptor source: a woman in her 50s with alopecia areata. Some clones in this sample may be carry-over from other donors' samples.

The chain carries TRBV10-3 and TRBJ2-1; D uncertain. Germline V gives CDR1 ENHRY, CDR2 SYGVKD. This CDR3 is built from 11 residues. Trimming took 0 bases from V and 7 from J, leaving 1 base between them. CDR3 coding DNA: TGTGCCATCAGTGAGTCGAATGAGCAGTTCTTC. Amino acids: CAISESNEQFF.

Ten or more counts support this clonotype. V is TRBV2 and J is TRBJ2-3; perhaps TRBD2 as D (5 bases). The ends were cut back, 3 bases at V and 0 bases at J, with 7 bases in the middle. The CDR3 is made up of 14 amino acids. Germline CDR1 and CDR2: SNHLY and FYNNEI. This CDR3 is CASSDRTSTDTQYF. The CDR3, as DNA: TGTGCCAGCAGTGACCGGACTAGCACAGATACGCAGTATTTT. Full variable domain (outside the CDR3, taken from reference TRBV2 and TRBJ2-3): EPEVTQTPSHQVTQMGQEVILRCVPISNHLYFYWYRQILGQKVEFLVSFYNNEISEKSEIFDDQFSVERPDGSNFTLKIRSTKLEDSAMYFCASSDRTSTDTQYFGPGTRLTVL.